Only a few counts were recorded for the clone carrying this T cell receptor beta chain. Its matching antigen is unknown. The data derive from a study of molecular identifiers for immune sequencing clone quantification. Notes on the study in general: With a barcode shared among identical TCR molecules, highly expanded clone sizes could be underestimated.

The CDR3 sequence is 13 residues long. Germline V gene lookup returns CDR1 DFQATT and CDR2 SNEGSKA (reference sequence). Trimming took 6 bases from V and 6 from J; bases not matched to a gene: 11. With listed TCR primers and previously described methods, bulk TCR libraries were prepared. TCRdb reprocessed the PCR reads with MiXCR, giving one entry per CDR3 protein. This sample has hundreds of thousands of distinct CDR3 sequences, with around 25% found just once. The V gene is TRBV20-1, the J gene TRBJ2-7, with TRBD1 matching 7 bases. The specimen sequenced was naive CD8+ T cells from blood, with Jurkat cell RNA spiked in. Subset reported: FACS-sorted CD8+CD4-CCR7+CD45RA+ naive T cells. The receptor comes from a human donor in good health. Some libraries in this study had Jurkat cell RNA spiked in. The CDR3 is CSARDSVLSEQYF. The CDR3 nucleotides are TGCAGTGCCAGGGACAGCGTCCTCTCCGAGCAGTACTTC.